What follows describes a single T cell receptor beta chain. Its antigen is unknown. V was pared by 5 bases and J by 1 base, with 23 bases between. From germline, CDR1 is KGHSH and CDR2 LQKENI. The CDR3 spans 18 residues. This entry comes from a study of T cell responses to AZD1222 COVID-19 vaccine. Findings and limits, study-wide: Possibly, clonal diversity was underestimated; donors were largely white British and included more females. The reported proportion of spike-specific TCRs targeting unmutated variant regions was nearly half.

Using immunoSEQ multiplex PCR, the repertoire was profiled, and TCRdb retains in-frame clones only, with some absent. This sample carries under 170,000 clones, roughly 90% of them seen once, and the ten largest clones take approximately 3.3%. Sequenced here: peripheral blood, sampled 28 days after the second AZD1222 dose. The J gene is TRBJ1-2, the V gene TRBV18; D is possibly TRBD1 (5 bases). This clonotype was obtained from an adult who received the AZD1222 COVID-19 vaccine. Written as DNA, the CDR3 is TGTGCCAGCTCAGGGTTTATTTCGACAGATGCTCATAACTATGGCTACACCTTC. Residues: CASSGFISTDAHNYGYTF.